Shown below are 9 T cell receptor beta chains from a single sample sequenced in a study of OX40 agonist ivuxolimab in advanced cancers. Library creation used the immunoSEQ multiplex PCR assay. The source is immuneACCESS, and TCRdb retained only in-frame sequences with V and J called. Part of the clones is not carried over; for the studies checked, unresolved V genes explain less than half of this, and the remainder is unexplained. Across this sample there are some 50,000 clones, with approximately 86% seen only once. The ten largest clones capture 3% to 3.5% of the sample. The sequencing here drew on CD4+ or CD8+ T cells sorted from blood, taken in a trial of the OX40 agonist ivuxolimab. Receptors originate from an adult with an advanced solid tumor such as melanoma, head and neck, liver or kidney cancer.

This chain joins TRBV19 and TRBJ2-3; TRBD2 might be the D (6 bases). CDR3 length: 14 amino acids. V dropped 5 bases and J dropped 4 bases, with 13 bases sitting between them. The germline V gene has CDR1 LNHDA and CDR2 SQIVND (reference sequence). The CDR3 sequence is CASSQTRSSDTQYF. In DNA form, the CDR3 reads TGTGCCAGTAGTCAGACTAGAAGCTCAGATACGCAGTATTTT.

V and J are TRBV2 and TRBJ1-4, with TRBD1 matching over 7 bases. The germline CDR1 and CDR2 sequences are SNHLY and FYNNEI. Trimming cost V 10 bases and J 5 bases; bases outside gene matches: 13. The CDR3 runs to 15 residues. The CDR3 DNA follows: TGTGCCACCGAACGCAACAGGGGAGGGAATGAAAAACTGTTTTTT. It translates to CATERNRGGNEKLFF.

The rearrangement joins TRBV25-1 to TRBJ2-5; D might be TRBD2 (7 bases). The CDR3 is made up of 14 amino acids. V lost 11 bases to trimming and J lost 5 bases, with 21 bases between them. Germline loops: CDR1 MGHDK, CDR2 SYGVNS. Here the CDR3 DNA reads TGTGCCTCCGCCCGCGGGGGCCACGGGGAGACCCAGTACTTC. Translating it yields CASARGGHGETQYF.

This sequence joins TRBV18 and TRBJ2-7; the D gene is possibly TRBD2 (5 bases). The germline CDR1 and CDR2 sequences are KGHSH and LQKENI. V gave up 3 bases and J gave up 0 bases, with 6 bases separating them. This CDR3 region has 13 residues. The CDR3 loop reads CASSPGSSYEQYF. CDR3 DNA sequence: TGTGCCAGCTCACCGGGGAGCTCCTACGAGCAGTACTTC.

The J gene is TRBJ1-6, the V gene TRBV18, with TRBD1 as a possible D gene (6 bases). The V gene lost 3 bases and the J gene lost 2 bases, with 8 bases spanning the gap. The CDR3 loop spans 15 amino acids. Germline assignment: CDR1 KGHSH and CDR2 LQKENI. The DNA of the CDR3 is TGTGCCAGCTCACCCCAGGGGACCTATAATTCACCCCTCCACTTT. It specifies CASSPQGTYNSPLHF.

CDR3 sequence: CASRQGTGNEQFF. For the CDR3, the DNA is TGTGCCAGTCGACAGGGTACTGGCAATGAGCAGTTCTTC. The rearrangement links TRBV7-3 to TRBJ2-1, with 7 nucleotides matching TRBD1. Germline CDR1 is SGHTA and CDR2 is FQGTGA. V dropped 9 bases and J dropped 6; count of bases not matched to a gene: 8. This CDR3 has 13 amino acids.

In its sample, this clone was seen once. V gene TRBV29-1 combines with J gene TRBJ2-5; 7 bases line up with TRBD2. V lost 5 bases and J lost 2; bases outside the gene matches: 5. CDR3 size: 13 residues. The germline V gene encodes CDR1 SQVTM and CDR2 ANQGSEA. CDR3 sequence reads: CSVSWEGQETQYF. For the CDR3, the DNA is TGCAGCGTTTCATGGGAGGGACAAGAGACCCAGTACTTC.

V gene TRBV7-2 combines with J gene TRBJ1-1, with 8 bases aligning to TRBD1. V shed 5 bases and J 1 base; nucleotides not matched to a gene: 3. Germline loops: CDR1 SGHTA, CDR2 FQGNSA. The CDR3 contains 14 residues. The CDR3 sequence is CASSPGQGNTEAFF. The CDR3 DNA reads TGTGCCAGCAGCCCAGGACAGGGGAACACTGAAGCTTTCTTT.

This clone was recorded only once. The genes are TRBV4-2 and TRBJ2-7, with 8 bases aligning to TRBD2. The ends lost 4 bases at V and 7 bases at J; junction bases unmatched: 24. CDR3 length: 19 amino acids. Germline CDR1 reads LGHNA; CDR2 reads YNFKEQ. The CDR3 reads CASSPKAFASSGSPGEQYF. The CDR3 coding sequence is TGTGCCAGCAGCCCAAAGGCCTTTGCATCTAGCGGGTCCCCAGGGGAGCAGTACTTC.